One T cell receptor beta chain is described in this entry. Per the germline V gene, CDR1 is MNHEY and CDR2 is SVGAGI. The CDR3 has 16 amino acids. The sample belongs to a study of T cells expressing NK-cell markers. The wider study: Investigators obtained TCR beta repertoires from sorted CD3+CD56+NKG2C+, CD3+CD56+NKG2C- and CD3+CD56-NKG2C+ T cells.

TCRdb re-analyzed the 5' RACE reads; it lists each CDR3 protein once, without DNA. This table holds 150,000 to 160,000 distinct CDR3 sequences. The receptor was derived from a woman between 45 and 60 years old in good health. Sequenced sample: blood T cells: a sorted CD56 or NKG2C T cell subset, CD4+ or CD8+ T cells, or bulk PBMC T cells (not recorded which). The chain joins TRBV6-5 to TRBJ2-2. This CDR3 reads CASSYSTAVTTGELFF.